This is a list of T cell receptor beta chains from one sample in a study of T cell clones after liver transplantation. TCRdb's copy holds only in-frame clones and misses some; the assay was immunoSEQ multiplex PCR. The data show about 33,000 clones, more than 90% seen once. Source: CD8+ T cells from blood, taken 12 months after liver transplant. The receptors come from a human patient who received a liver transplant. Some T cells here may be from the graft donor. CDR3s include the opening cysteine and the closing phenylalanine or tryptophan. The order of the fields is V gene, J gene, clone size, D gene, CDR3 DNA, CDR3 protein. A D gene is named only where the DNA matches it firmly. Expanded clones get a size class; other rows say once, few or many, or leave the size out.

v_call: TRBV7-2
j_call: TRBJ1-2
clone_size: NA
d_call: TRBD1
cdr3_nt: TGTGCCAGCAGCCCTTGGACAGGGTACATCGGCGGCTACACCTTC
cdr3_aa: CASSPWTGYIGGYTF

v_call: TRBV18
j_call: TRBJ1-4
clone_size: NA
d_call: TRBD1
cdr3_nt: TGTGCCAGCTCACCCGGACAGGGGGTAAATGAAAAACTGTTTTTT
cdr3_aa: CASSPGQGVNEKLFF

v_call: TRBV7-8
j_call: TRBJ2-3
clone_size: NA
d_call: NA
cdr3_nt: TGTGCCAGCAGGTACCTGTGGACGGTCACAGATACGCAGTATTTT
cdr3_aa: CASRYLWTVTDTQYF

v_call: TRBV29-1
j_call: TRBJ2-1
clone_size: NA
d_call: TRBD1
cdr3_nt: TGCAGCGTCATCTCGAGCGACAGGGATTCCTACAATGAGCAGTTCTTC
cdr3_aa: CSVISSDRDSYNEQFF

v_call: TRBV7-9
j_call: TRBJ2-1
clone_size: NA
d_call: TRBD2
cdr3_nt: TGTGCCAGCAGCCTGGGGACTAGCGTACACAATGAGCAGTTCTTC
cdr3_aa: CASSLGTSVHNEQFF

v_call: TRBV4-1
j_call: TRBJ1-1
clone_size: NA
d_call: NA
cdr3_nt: TGCGCCAGCAGCCAAGATCGGGTGGCAGGGACTCGCTACACTGAAGCTTTCTTT
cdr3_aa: CASSQDRVAGTRYTEAFF

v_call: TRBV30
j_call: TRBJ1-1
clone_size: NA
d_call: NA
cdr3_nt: TGTGCCTGGAGGTTAAGGGCCCATGAAGCTTTCTTT
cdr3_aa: CAWRLRAHEAFF

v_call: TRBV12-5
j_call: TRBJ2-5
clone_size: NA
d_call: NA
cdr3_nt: TGTGCTAGTGGTTCTCTAGTAATCCAAGAGACCCAGTACTTC
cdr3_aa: CASGSLVIQETQYF

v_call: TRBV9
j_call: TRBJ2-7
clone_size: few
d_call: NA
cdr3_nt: TGTGCCAGCAGCGTCGGCGCGAGCTCCTACGAGCAGTACTTC
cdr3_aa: CASSVGASSYEQYF

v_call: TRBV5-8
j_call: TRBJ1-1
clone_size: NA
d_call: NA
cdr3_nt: TGTGCCAGCAGCTTGGCTACGGAGGCGGTGAACACTGAAGCTTTCTTT
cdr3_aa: CASSLATEAVNTEAFF

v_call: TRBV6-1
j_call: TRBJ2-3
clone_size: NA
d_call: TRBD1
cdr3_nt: TGTGCCAGCAGTGGGGACAGGGACACAGATACGCAGTATTTT
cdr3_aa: CASSGDRDTDTQYF

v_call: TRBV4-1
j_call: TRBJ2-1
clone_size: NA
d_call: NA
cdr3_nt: TGCGCCAGCAGCCAAGAAGGTACAGGGCTCAATGAGCAGTTCTTC
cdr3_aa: CASSQEGTGLNEQFF

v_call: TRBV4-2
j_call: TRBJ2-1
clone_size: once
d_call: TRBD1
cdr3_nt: TGTGCCAGCAGCCAAGTCCGAGGGGGCCTTTACAATGAGCAGTTCTTC
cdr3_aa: CASSQVRGGLYNEQFF

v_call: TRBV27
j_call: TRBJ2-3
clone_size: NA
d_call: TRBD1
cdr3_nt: TGTGCCAGCAGTTCGGGACAGGGCATAACAGATACGCAGTATTTT
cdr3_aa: CASSSGQGITDTQYF

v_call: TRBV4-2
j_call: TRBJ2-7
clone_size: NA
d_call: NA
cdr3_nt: TGTGCCAGCAGCCAATATCCTACGCCAGGGTACGAGCAGTACTTC
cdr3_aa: CASSQYPTPGYEQYF

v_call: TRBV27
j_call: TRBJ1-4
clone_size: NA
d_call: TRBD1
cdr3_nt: TGTGCCAGCAGTAACCGGGACAGGGGAGGTGAAAAACTGTTTTTT
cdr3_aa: CASSNRDRGGEKLFF